The 7 T cell receptor beta chains below come from one sample, sequenced in a study of T cells in localized non-small cell lung cancer. The repertoire was sequenced with immunoSEQ multiplex PCR; TCRdb's copy has only in-frame clones and lacks some. The sample has 11,000 or so clones; approximately 85% are singletons. Source: peripheral blood, taken before any cancer treatment. The receptors were sampled from a male donor aged 60 or older with stage III lung adenocarcinoma.

This clone came up once. The rearrangement joins TRBV28 to TRBJ2-3, with unresolved D. Trimming cost V 3 bases and J 4 bases, with 11 bases left between them. The length of the CDR3 is 14 residues. Germline V gene sequence: CDR1 MDHEN, CDR2 SYDVKM. CDR3 loop: CASSFPKASDTQYF. The CDR3 nucleotides read TGTGCCAGCAGTTTCCCAAAGGCCTCAGATACGCAGTATTTT.

The chain carries TRBV27 and TRBJ1-1; D uncertain. V was shortened by 10 bases and J by 6 bases, with 18 bases between the two germline ends. This CDR3 has 13 residues. The V gene's germline CDR1 is MNHEY and CDR2 SMNVEV (reference sequence). CDR3 loop: CAIRKGSGAEAFF. Written as DNA, the CDR3 is TGTGCCATCCGGAAGGGTTCGGGCGCTGAAGCTTTCTTT.

V is TRBV7-3 and J is TRBJ2-3; D is perhaps TRBD1 (6 bases). In germline, CDR1 is SGHTA, CDR2 FQGTGA. V dropped 5 bases and J dropped 6 bases, with 18 bases sitting between them. The CDR3 is 15 amino acids. CDR3 protein: CASSQAGERLDTQYF. CDR3 sequence (DNA): TGTGCCAGCAGCCAGGCAGGGGAGCGGTTGGATACGCAGTATTTT.

V and J are TRBV7-2 and TRBJ2-2, with 10 bases aligning to TRBD2. The CDR3 extends over 16 amino acids. Germline values: CDR1 SGHTA, CDR2 FQGNSA. The junction had 6 bases not matched to a gene; V was cut back by 2 bases and J by 6 bases. CDR3 region: CASSLSSSGRAGELFF. As DNA, the CDR3 is TGTGCCAGCAGCTTAAGTTCTAGCGGGAGAGCCGGGGAGCTGTTTTTT.

The rearrangement joins TRBV7-3 to TRBJ2-3; D may be TRBD1 (6 bases). Deletions cut 2 bases from V and 1 base from J, with 10 bases between. This CDR3 comprises 15 residues. CDR1 and CDR2 (germline): SGHTA, FQGTGA. The chain's CDR3 is CASSLRGGGTDTQYF. Here the CDR3 DNA reads TGTGCCAGCAGCTTACGAGGGGGTGGCACAGATACGCAGTATTTT.

The J gene is TRBJ1-1, the V gene TRBV19; 7 bases map to TRBD1. J lost 1 base, V lost 7 bases, and 12 bases had no gene match. Germline lookup yields CDR1 LNHDA and CDR2 SQIVND (reference sequence). This CDR3 spans 16 amino acids. The CDR3: CASIPNRDRPNTEAFF. The CDR3 DNA reads TGTGCCAGTATCCCTAACCGGGACAGACCGAACACTGAAGCTTTCTTT.

The chain links TRBV27 to TRBJ2-7, with a tentative D call TRBD2 (6 bases). CDR1 is MNHEY, CDR2 SMNVEV, per germline (reference sequence). V lost 1 base, J lost 3 bases, and 7 bases lay in between. The CDR3 sequence is 13 residues long. CDR3 sequence: CASSLLADYEQYF. In nucleotides, the CDR3 is TGTGCCAGCAGTTTATTAGCGGACTACGAGCAGTACTTC.